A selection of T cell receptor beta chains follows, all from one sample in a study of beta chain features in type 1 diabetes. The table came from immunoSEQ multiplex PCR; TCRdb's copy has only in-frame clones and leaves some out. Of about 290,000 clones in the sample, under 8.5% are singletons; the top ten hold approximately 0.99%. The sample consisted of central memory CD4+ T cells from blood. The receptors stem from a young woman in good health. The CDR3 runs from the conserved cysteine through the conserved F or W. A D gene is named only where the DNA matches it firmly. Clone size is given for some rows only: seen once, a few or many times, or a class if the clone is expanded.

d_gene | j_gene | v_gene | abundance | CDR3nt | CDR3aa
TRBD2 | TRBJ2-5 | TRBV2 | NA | TGTGCCAGCAGTGAAAATAAAGCGGGAGGGCGGGAGACCCAGTACTTC | CASSENKAGGRETQYF
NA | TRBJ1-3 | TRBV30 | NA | TGTGCCTGGAATCCCGGGACAATGAAACTTGAGGGCTCTGGAAACACCATATATTTT | CAWNPGTMKLEGSGNTIYF
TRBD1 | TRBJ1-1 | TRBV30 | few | TGTGCCTGGAGCCTGACAGGGGGCAATCGAGGAACTGAAGCTTTCTTT | CAWSLTGGNRGTEAFF
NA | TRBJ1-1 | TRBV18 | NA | TGTGCCAGCTCACCACGGGACACTGAAGCTTTCTTT | CASSPRDTEAFF
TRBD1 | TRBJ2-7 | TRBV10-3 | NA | TGTGCCATCAGTGATCCGGGACAGGGTTTCTACGAGCAGTACTTC | CAISDPGQGFYEQYF
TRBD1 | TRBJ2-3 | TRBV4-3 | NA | TGCGCCAGCAGCCAAGAGGGACAGCGAGGGGATACGCAGTATTTT | CASSQEGQRGDTQYF
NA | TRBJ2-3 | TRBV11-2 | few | TGTGCCAGCAGCTTAATGCAGGGCCCGGGCACAGATACGCAGTATTTT | CASSLMQGPGTDTQYF
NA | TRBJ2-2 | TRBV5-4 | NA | TGTGCCAGCAGCTTGGCCCGCGGGGAGCTGTTTTTT | CASSLARGELFF
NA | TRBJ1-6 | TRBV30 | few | TGTGCCTGGAGTGTAAACGTGAATTCACCCCTCCACTTT | CAWSVNVNSPLHF
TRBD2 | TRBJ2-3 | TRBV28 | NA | TGTGCCAGCAGGGGAGCGGGGGGGCCAGATACGCAGTATTTT | CASRGAGGPDTQYF
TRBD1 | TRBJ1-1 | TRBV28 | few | TGTGCCAGCAGAGGAGAGGGGACAGGGATTTTCCAAATGAACACTGAAGCTTTCTTT | CASRGEGTGIFQMNTEAFF
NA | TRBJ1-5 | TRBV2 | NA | TGTGCCAGCAGTGAGGGACATAATAGCAATCAGCCCCAGCATTTT | CASSEGHNSNQPQHF
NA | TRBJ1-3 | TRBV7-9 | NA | TGTGCCAGCAGCTTAGCGGGTGGAAACACCATATATTTT | CASSLAGGNTIYF
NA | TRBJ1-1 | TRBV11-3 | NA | TGTGCCAGCAGCTTTGGCAGGGCGAGCACTGAAGCTTTCTTT | CASSFGRASTEAFF
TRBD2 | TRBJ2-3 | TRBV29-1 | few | TGCAGCGTTGGACTAGCGGGAGGACGCACAGATACGCAGTATTTT | CSVGLAGGRTDTQYF
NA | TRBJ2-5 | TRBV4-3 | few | TGCGCCAGCAGCCCCCAGCCTGACGGAGGGGGCCAAGAGACCCAGTACTTC | CASSPQPDGGGQETQYF
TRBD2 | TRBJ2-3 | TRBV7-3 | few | TGTGCCAGCACCCCTCGGGGGGTTTGGGATACGCAGTATTTT | CASTPRGVWDTQYF
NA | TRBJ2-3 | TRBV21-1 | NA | TGTGCCAGCAGCAAACCTATATTCGAAGGGGTAACCAGAGATACGCAGTATTTT | CASSKPIFEGVTRDTQYF
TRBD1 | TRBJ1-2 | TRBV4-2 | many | TGTGCCAGCAGCTCCCTAGACAGGGGACATGGCTACACCTTC | CASSSLDRGHGYTF
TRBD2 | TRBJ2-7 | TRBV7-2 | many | TGTGCCAGCAGCTTTAGAGGGGCAGTTGGGACTAGCTCTACCGAGCAGTACTTC | CASSFRGAVGTSSTEQYF
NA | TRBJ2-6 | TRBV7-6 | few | TGTGCCAGCAGCTTAGCCCCGCTTGTGTCCTCTGGGGCCAACGTCCTGACTTTC | CASSLAPLVSSGANVLTF
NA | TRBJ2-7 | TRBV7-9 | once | TGTGCCAGCAGCTTCACTACTACCTACGAGCAGTACTTC | CASSFTTTYEQYF
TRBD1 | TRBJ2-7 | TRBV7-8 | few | TGTGCCAGCAGCCCCAGCGCGGGACAGGGGGCCTACGAGCAGTACTTC | CASSPSAGQGAYEQYF
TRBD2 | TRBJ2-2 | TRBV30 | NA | TGTGCCTCGTTCACTCTAGCGGGAGGTTTCACCGGGGAGCTGTTTTTT | CASFTLAGGFTGELFF
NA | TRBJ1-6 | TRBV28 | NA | TGTGCCAGCATCAGTCCGGGGGGGAATTCACCCCTCCACTTT | CASISPGGNSPLHF
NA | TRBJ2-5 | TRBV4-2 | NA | TGTGCCAGCAGCCAAGATCTGGTCGGGGGCCAAGAGACCCAGTACTTC | CASSQDLVGGQETQYF
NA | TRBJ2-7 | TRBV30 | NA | TGTGCCTGGATTTCCAGTACGGGAGAGCAGTACTTC | CAWISSTGEQYF
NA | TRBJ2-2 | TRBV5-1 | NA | TGCGCCAGCAGCTTGGAAGGGGCCGGGGAGCTGTTTTTT | CASSLEGAGELFF
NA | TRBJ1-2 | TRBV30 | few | TGTGCCTCCTCCATCGGGACCGGGTACGGCTACACCTTC | CASSIGTGYGYTF
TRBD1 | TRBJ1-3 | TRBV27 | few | TGTGCCAGCAGTTTGACAGGGTGGGGAAACACCATATATTTT | CASSLTGWGNTIYF
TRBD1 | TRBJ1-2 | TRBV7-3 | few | TGTGCCAGCAGCTCGACAGGGGGCGTCGGCTATGGCTACACCTTC | CASSSTGGVGYGYTF
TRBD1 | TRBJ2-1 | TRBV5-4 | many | TGTGCCAGCAGCTTGATGGGACAGGGCTACAATGAGCAGTTCTTC | CASSLMGQGYNEQFF
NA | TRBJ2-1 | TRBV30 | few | TGTGCCTGGAGTTCAACCGGACTACCAGGGGAACCGCAGTTCTTC | CAWSSTGLPGEPQFF
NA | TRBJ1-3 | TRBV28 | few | TGTGCCAGCAGTTTAGGGGGTACTGGTGGAAACACCATATATTTT | CASSLGGTGGNTIYF
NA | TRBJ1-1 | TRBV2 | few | TGTGCCAGCAGGCTGGAGGTCACTGAAGCTTTCTTT | CASRLEVTEAFF
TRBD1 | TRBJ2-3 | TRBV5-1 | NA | TGCGCCAGCAGCATCCGGGACAGGGCTCTAGATACGCAGTATTTT | CASSIRDRALDTQYF
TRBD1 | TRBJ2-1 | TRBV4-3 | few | TGCGCCAGCACCCACTCGGACAGGAGCTCCTACAATGAGCAGTTCTTC | CASTHSDRSSYNEQFF
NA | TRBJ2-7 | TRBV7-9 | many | TGTGCCAGCAGCAAGGGACTCAAGGCCTACGAGCAGTACTTC | CASSKGLKAYEQYF
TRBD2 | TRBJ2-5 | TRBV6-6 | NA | TGTGCCAGCGGCGGTCAGGGACGCGGGAGAGAGACCCAGTACTTC | CASGGQGRGRETQYF
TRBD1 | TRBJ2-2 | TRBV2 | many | TGTGCCAGCAGTTCCCTCGGGACAGTTAAGACCGGGGAGCTGTTTTTT | CASSSLGTVKTGELFF